These 27 T cell receptor beta chains were all obtained from the same sample, sequenced in a study of blood T cells in healthy people across ages. The authors ran a second PCR of roughly 6 to 12 cycles using a sample-barcoded 5' primer and a J-beta primer mix. TCRdb re-called the 5' RACE reads with MiXCR, one entry per CDR3 protein. Among about 1 million distinct CDR3 sequences, under 45% were seen once, and the ten largest hold about 20%. The sequenced sample was blood. Every receptor here comes from a woman aged 55-70 years in good health.

The chain couples TRBV2 to TRBJ2-4, with unresolved D. Trimming left V 7 bases short and J 5 bases short, with 12 bases between. The germline V gene has CDR1 SNHLY and CDR2 FYNNEI. The CDR3 totals 13 residues. The CDR3 sequence is CASTESRQNIQYF. CDR3 DNA: TGTGCCAGCACCGAGTCCAGGCAAAACATTCAGTACTTC.

This chain links TRBV27 with TRBJ2-7; 10 positions match TRBD2. This CDR3 region has 16 residues. Per germline, CDR1 MNHEY and CDR2 SMNVEV (reference sequence). The V segment lost 0 bases and the J segment 1 base; nucleotides outside the gene matches: 3. The CDR3 sequence is CASSLSPSGRSYEQYF. CDR3 nucleotides: TGTGCCAGCAGTTTATCCCCTAGCGGGAGATCCTACGAGCAGTACTTC.

This chain connects TRBV5-1 to TRBJ2-5, with D maybe TRBD2 (6 bases). This CDR3 region has 14 residues. Germline V gives CDR1 SGHRS, CDR2 YFSETQ. The V gene lost 2 bases and the J gene lost 5 bases, with 13 bases spanning the gap. DNA of the CDR3: TGCGCCAGCAGCTTTGGGGCGGGAAAGGAGACCCAGTACTTC. Translated, it gives CASSFGAGKETQYF.

This clonotype was detected only a few times. The J gene is TRBJ2-7, the V gene TRBV7-8, with 10 bases that match TRBD2. The length of the CDR3 is 17 residues. The V and J ends lost 5 bases and 7 bases, in that order; junction bases with no gene match: 17. Germline values: CDR1 SGHVS, CDR2 FQNEAQ. In nucleotides, the CDR3 is TGTGCCAGCAGCCAACCGACACTAGCGGGAATTAACAATGAGCAGTACTTC. Encoded protein: CASSQPTLAGINNEQYF.

With respect to this clonotype: A much larger clonotype is one base distant, so this may be a read error. This chain uses TRBV12-3 or TRBV12-4 with TRBJ2-5; TRBD1 is a possible D gene (7 bases). The CDR3 totals 12 residues. The V and J ends lost 6 bases and 11 bases respectively, with 16 bases between them. The CDR3 nucleotides are TGTGCCAGCAGGTCTCAGGGGGGCGGGCAGTACTTC. Residues: CASRSQGGGQYF.

The DNA of the CDR3 is TGTGCCAGCAGCCAAGGTGCCCGGACAGGCCGTGAAAAACTGTTTTTT. Translated, it gives CASSQGARTGREKLFF. This sequence joins TRBV4-2 and TRBJ1-4, with TRBD1 matching over 7 bases. The CDR3 sequence is 16 residues long. The V and J ends lost 1 base and 7 bases, in that order; junction bases with no gene match: 9. Germline-derived CDR1 and CDR2 are LGHNA and YNFKEQ.

The chain uses TRBV2 and TRBJ2-3; D is tentatively TRBD1 or TRBD2 (5 bases each). CDR3 size: 14 residues. V was clipped by 8 bases and J by 1 base, with 13 bases between them. Germline CDR1 SNHLY, CDR2 FYNNEI. The CDR3 region is CASGTPEGTDTQYF. In DNA form, the CDR3 reads TGTGCCAGCGGGACGCCGGAGGGCACAGATACGCAGTATTTT.

The chain recombines TRBV25-1 with TRBJ1-5; unclear D gene. Germline CDR1 MGHDK, CDR2 SYGVNS. The CDR3 is made up of 14 amino acids. V dropped 4 bases and J dropped 6 bases, with 13 bases sitting between them. The CDR3 region has the DNA TGTGCCAGCAGTGCTGGGCGTATGGGTCAGCCCCAGCATTTT. It yields the protein CASSAGRMGQPQHF.

The J gene is TRBJ2-5, the V gene TRBV4-1; TRBD1 matches at 8 bases. Looked up from germline, CDR1 is MGHRA and CDR2 is YSYEKL. The CDR3 totals 15 residues. V was clipped by 1 base and J by 11 bases; unmatched bases: 12. CDR3 bases: TGCGCCAGCAGCCAAGGACAGGGGAATTTAATTGAGCAGTACTTC. Its translation: CASSQGQGNLIEQYF.

The chain recombines TRBV7-6 with TRBJ2-4; 8 bases are a match to TRBD2. TRBJ2-7 explains the end of the DNA better; the J call may be wrong. The CDR3 is 15 amino acids. CDR1 and CDR2 from the germline V gene are SGHVS and FNYEAQ. The CDR3 sequence: CASSLAAGGAYEQYF. Here the CDR3 DNA reads TGTGCCAGCAGCTTAGCGGCGGGAGGAGCCTACGAGCAGTACTTC.

The V call is TRBV4-2, the J call TRBJ1-2; D is unclear. Germline V CDR1 and CDR2: LGHNA, YNFKEQ. This CDR3 comprises 15 residues. V lost 0 bases to trimming and J lost 0 bases, with 8 bases between them. The CDR3 protein is CASSQDVVANYGYTF. The CDR3 DNA reads TGTGCCAGCAGCCAAGACGTGGTAGCTAACTATGGCTACACCTTC.

The genes are TRBV5-1 and TRBJ2-5, with D possibly being TRBD1 or TRBD2 (5 bases each). Per germline, CDR1 SGHRS and CDR2 YFSETQ. This CDR3 is built from 15 residues. Trimming left V 2 bases short and J 1 base short, with 12 bases between. In DNA, the CDR3 is TGCGCCAGCAGCTTAGAGGGGAACCTCCAAGAGACCCAGTACTTC. Translating it yields CASSLEGNLQETQYF.

The chain joins TRBV27 to TRBJ2-1; the D is unclear. The germline V and J ends were trimmed by 6 bases and 3 bases, with 9 bases remaining between them. Per the germline V gene, CDR1 is MNHEY and CDR2 is SMNVEV (reference sequence). This CDR3 has 13 residues. The CDR3 is CASRSKIYNEQFF. CDR3 coding DNA: TGTGCCAGCAGATCCAAAATCTACAATGAGCAGTTCTTC.

This clonotype was detected a few times. The chain is built from TRBV27 and TRBJ2-3, with 7 nucleotides matching TRBD2. The J segment lost 3 bases and the V segment lost 3 bases, leaving 6 bases of the junction unmatched. Looked up from germline, CDR1 is MNHEY and CDR2 is SMNVEV (reference sequence). The CDR3 has 15 residues. CDR3: CASSFFAGVTDTQYF. CDR3 coding DNA: TGTGCCAGCAGTTTCTTTGCGGGAGTGACAGATACGCAGTATTTT.

The V and J genes are TRBV27 and TRBJ2-3, with TRBD1 matching 7 bases. Trimming removed 4 bases from V and 2 bases from J; junction bases left unmatched: 9. This CDR3 comprises 16 residues. Germline loops: CDR1 MNHEY, CDR2 SMNVEV (reference sequence). DNA for the CDR3: TGTGCCAGCAGTTCGGGACAGAACCCTTCCACAGATACGCAGTATTTT. It yields the protein CASSSGQNPSTDTQYF.

This clonotype was observed a few times. The rearrangement uses TRBV15 and TRBJ2-7, with D uncertain. The germline V gene has CDR1 LNHNV and CDR2 YYDKDF (reference sequence). V was shortened by 0 bases and J by 1 base, with 7 bases between the two germline ends. This CDR3 has 14 amino acids. CDR3 coding DNA: TGTGCCACCAGCAGAGATCCAGATTCCTACGAGCAGTACTTC. Amino acids: CATSRDPDSYEQYF.

This clonotype was seen a few times. The chain links TRBV29-1 to TRBJ2-1; D gene unclear. Looked up from germline, CDR1 is SQVTM and CDR2 is ANQGSEA. V lost 0 bases and J lost 11, with 8 bases in between. The CDR3 totals 11 residues. DNA of the CDR3: TGCAGCGTTGAAGAACCAGAGAAGCAGTTCTTC. Protein: CSVEEPEKQFF.

This clonotype was seen only a few times. This chain joins TRBV5-1 and TRBJ2-1, with D uncertain. V shed 4 bases and J shed 0 bases, with 11 bases lying between them. The CDR3 consists of 15 residues. The germline CDR1 and CDR2 sequences are SGHRS and YFSETQ. The CDR3 nucleotides read TGCGCCAGCAGCCAGAGGACGAGCTCCTACAATGAGCAGTTCTTC. It yields the protein CASSQRTSSYNEQFF.

This rearrangement joins TRBV3-1 to TRBJ2-3; a possible D gene is TRBD2 (5 bases). Germline assignment: CDR1 LGHDT and CDR2 YNNKEL (reference sequence). CDR3 length equals 13 residues. Trimming took 2 bases from V and 5 from J, leaving 8 bases between them. The CDR3 nucleotides are TGTGCCAGCAGCCAATCCAGCGGAGATACGCAGTATTTT. Its protein product is CASSQSSGDTQYF.

This clonotype was found a few times. The chain is built from TRBV20-1 and TRBJ2-3; 8 bases match TRBD1. CDR1 and CDR2 from the germline V gene are DFQATT and SNEGSKA (reference sequence). This CDR3 is 17 amino acids long. Trimming took 4 bases from V and 3 from J; bases not matched to a gene: 15. The CDR3 sequence: CSAIEARGQGKTDTQYF. In nucleotides, the CDR3 is TGCAGTGCTATAGAGGCCCGAGGACAGGGAAAAACAGATACGCAGTATTTT.

V and J are TRBV29-1 and TRBJ2-5; D may be TRBD1 or TRBD2 (5 bases each). With 7 bases removed from V and 7 bases from J, the gap between germline ends came to 25 bases. Germline CDR1 reads SQVTM; CDR2 reads ANQGSEA. The CDR3 runs to 15 residues. The CDR3 DNA is TGCAGCGCTAGTAGGGGTCTCGGGGAAGTGGGGACCCAGTACTTC. Its protein is CSASRGLGEVGTQYF.

This clonotype came up a few times. The chain uses TRBV3-1 and TRBJ2-6; 7 positions match TRBD1. This CDR3 has 19 residues. In germline, CDR1 is LGHDT, CDR2 YNNKEL (reference sequence). V dropped 1 base and J dropped 1; count of bases not matched to a gene: 10. DNA of the CDR3: TGTGCCAGCAGCCAAGTCCCGACAGGGTTGTCTTCTGGGGCCAACGTCCTGACTTTC. This gives the protein CASSQVPTGLSSGANVLTF.

The CDR3 sequence: CASSYSGGRNFDWRTYEQYF. DNA for the CDR3: TGTGCCAGCAGTTACTCCGGCGGGAGGAATTTTGATTGGCGAACCTACGAGCAGTACTTC. The chain has TRBV6-2 or TRBV6-3 and TRBJ2-7; 8 nucleotides align to TRBD2. Germline V gives CDR1 MNHEY, CDR2 SVGEGT. V was clipped by 0 bases and J by 2 bases; unmatched bases: 18. The CDR3 has 20 amino acids.

In this sample, this clonotype turned up a few times. This chain links TRBV9 with TRBJ2-7; 11 bases fit TRBD1. Germline assignment: CDR1 SGDLS and CDR2 YYNGEE. V was clipped by 4 bases and J by 5 bases; unmatched bases: 8. The CDR3 consists of 15 residues. CDR3 nucleotides: TGTGCCAGCAGCCCTAGGACAGGGGGCTTCGACGAGCAGTACTTC. This encodes CASSPRTGGFDEQYF.

J is TRBJ2-1 and V is TRBV20-1, with TRBD2 matching over 8 bases. Per germline, CDR1 DFQATT and CDR2 SNEGSKA (reference sequence). V lost 3 bases, J lost 1 base, and 8 bases stayed unmatched. This CDR3 spans 16 amino acids. The CDR3 region is CSARPHERGSYNEQFF. The CDR3 DNA sequence: TGCAGTGCTAGGCCCCATGAGCGGGGGTCCTACAATGAGCAGTTCTTC.

This rearrangement joins TRBV27 to TRBJ1-1; the D gene is possibly TRBD1 (5 bases). V lost 2 bases to trimming and J lost 1 base, with 8 bases between them. Germline lookup yields CDR1 MNHEY and CDR2 SMNVEV (reference sequence). This CDR3 is 14 amino acids long. The CDR3 nucleotides read TGTGCCAGCAGTTTAGTCAGGGCGAACACTGAAGCTTTCTTT. Protein sequence: CASSLVRANTEAFF.

The rearrangement links TRBV3-1 to TRBJ2-7, with a tentative D call TRBD1 (6 bases). Trimming left V 4 bases short and J 5 bases short, with 12 bases between. The CDR3 totals 13 residues. Germline V gene sequence: CDR1 LGHDT, CDR2 YNNKEL (reference sequence). As DNA, the CDR3 is TGTGCCAGCAGCCCACAGGGTAGGGACGAGCAGTACTTC. This codes for CASSPQGRDEQYF.